These 10 T cell receptor beta chains were all obtained from the same sample, sequenced in a study of OX40 agonist ivuxolimab in advanced cancers. The protocol was immunoSEQ multiplex PCR, while the TCRdb copy is restricted to in-frame clones and leaves out a portion. In the table there are 76,000 or so clones, roughly 85% of which are singletons. The sample here was CD4+ or CD8+ T cells sorted from blood, taken in a trial of the OX40 agonist ivuxolimab. These TCRs come from an adult with an advanced solid tumor such as melanoma, head and neck, liver or kidney cancer.

This clone was found a few times. This rearrangement joins TRBV5-1 to TRBJ1-1, with 11 bases identical to TRBD1. Germline CDR1 and CDR2: SGHRS and YFSETQ. V lost 4 bases and J lost 5; bases outside the gene matches: 4. The CDR3 covers 14 residues. CDR3 sequence: CASSGGTGGTEAFF. The CDR3 DNA sequence: TGCGCCAGCAGCGGAGGGACAGGGGGGACTGAAGCTTTCTTT.

V and J are TRBV2 and TRBJ2-3; no clear D. The CDR3 covers 13 residues. Between the trimmed V and J ends, which lost 6 bases and 2 bases, there was a span of 9 bases. The germline CDR1 and CDR2 sequences are SNHLY and FYNNEI. CDR3 loop: CASREQITDTQYF. CDR3 sequence (DNA): TGTGCCAGCAGAGAGCAGATCACAGATACGCAGTATTTT.

The chain combines TRBV5-1 with TRBJ2-1, with D perhaps assigned TRBD1 or TRBD2 (5 bases each). In germline, CDR1 is SGHRS, CDR2 YFSETQ. Between the trimmed V and J ends, which lost 4 bases and 9 bases, there was a span of 14 bases. The CDR3 has 13 amino acids. The CDR3 reads CASSTGPGREQFF. DNA for the CDR3: TGCGCCAGCAGCACGGGACCGGGACGTGAGCAGTTCTTC.

V is TRBV29-1 and J is TRBJ2-7; D gene ambiguous. V lost 4 bases, J lost 2 bases, and 9 bases lay in between. CDR1 is SQVTM and CDR2 is ANQGSEA in the germline V gene. The CDR3 is 12 residues long. CDR3 protein: CSVGPDPYEQYF. CDR3 nucleotides: TGCAGCGTTGGGCCAGATCCCTACGAGCAGTACTTC.

CDR3 in amino acids: CASSLRGGRSGNTIYF. CDR3 sequence (DNA): TGTGCCAGCAGCTTAAGAGGGGGGCGGTCTGGAAACACCATATATTTT. The rearrangement uses TRBV7-9 and TRBJ1-3, with D possibly TRBD1 on 6 matching bases. Germline-derived CDR1 and CDR2 are SEHNR and FQNEAQ (reference sequence). V was pared by 2 bases and J by 1 base, with 12 bases between. The CDR3 covers 16 residues. Full variable domain (outside the CDR3, taken from reference TRBV7-9 and TRBJ1-3): DTGVSQNPRHKITKRGQNVTFRCDPISEHNRLYWYRQTLGQGPEFLTYFQNEAQLEKSRLLSDRFSAERPKGSFSTLEIQRTEQGDSAMYLCASSLRGGRSGNTIYFGEGSWLTVV.

This clone was seen once. The chain employs TRBV2 and TRBJ2-7, with 10 bases lining up with TRBD1. The CDR3 is made up of 14 amino acids. V lost 6 bases to trimming and J lost 5 bases; unmatched junction nucleotides: 7. Germline CDR1 and CDR2: SNHLY and FYNNEI. The CDR3 region is CASRAGTGADEQYF. Here the CDR3 DNA reads TGTGCCAGCAGGGCCGGGACAGGGGCGGACGAGCAGTACTTC. The full variable domain, its missing parts supplied by reference TRBV2 and TRBJ2-7, is EPEVTQTPSHQVTQMGQEVILRCVPISNHLYFYWYRQILGQKVEFLVSFYNNEISEKSEIFDDQFSVERPDGSNFTLKIRSTKLEDSAMYFCASRAGTGADEQYFGPGTRLTVT.

This clone was seen a few times. CDR3 bases: TGTGCCAGTACTTCAGCAGGGGGCATGGGCTACACCTTC. Translating gives CASTSAGGMGYTF. The chain is built from TRBV19 and TRBJ1-2, with TRBD1 identical over 8 bases. This CDR3 region has 13 residues. Unmatched junction bases numbered 9, after V lost 7 bases and J lost 8 bases. CDR1 is LNHDA and CDR2 is SQIVND in the germline V gene (reference sequence).

This chain connects TRBV9 to TRBJ2-7; D possibly corresponds to TRBD2 (6 bases). V dropped 0 bases and J dropped 2 bases, with 12 bases sitting between them. Germline V gives CDR1 SGDLS, CDR2 YYNGEE. The CDR3 spans 15 residues. Here the CDR3 reads CASSVVEGPTYEQYF. The CDR3 DNA sequence: TGTGCCAGCAGCGTAGTGGAGGGGCCCACCTACGAGCAGTACTTC.

V gene TRBV10-3 combines with J gene TRBJ2-7; 12 bases line up with TRBD2. The CDR3 extends over 15 amino acids. J was trimmed by 7 bases and V by 3 bases; bases with no gene match: 7. In germline, CDR1 is ENHRY, CDR2 SYGVKD. CDR3 sequence (DNA): TGTGCCATCAGTGACTCTAGCGGGGGGGCCAAAGAGCAGTACTTC. It codes for CAISDSSGGAKEQYF.

The V and J genes are TRBV5-6 and TRBJ2-1, with a possible D match to TRBD1 (6 bases). The germline CDR1 and CDR2 sequences are SGHDT and YYEEEE. Trimming removed 7 bases from V and 0 bases from J, with 17 bases in between. The length of the CDR3 is 16 residues. In DNA, the CDR3 is TGTGCCAGCGAACAAGGAGCGGACAGCTCCTACAATGAGCAGTTCTTC. Amino acids: CASEQGADSSYNEQFF. The full variable domain, its missing parts supplied by reference TRBV5-6 and TRBJ2-1, is DAGVTQSPTHLIKTRGQQVTLRCSPKSGHDTVSWYQQALGQGPQFIFQYYEEEERQRGNFPDRFSGHQFPNYSSELNVNALLLGDSALYLCASEQGADSSYNEQFFGPGTRLTVL.